The next 13 T cell receptor beta chains were all read from a single sample in a study of molecular identifiers for immune sequencing clone quantification. One entry per CDR3 protein, called by TCRdb with MiXCR from the PCR reads. The sample has nearly 650,000 distinct CDR3 sequences, around 25% seen once. Source material: naive CD8+ T cells from blood, with Jurkat cell RNA spiked in. Noted subset: FACS-sorted CD8+CD4-CCR7+CD45RA+ naive T cells. The receptors come from a human donor in good health. Some libraries in this study had Jurkat cell RNA spiked in.

The gene calls are TRBV28 and TRBJ2-2, with TRBD2 as a possible D gene (5 bases). Germline V CDR1 and CDR2: MDHEN, SYDVKM. CDR3 size: 14 residues. With 5 bases removed from V and 2 bases from J, the gap between germline ends came to 9 bases. In DNA, the CDR3 is TGTGCCAGCAGTCTTCGGACTAACACCGGGGAGCTGTTTTTT. Translating it yields CASSLRTNTGELFF.

The rearrangement uses TRBV16 and TRBJ2-7; 11 bases fit TRBD1. Unmatched junction bases numbered 5, after V lost 1 base and J lost 3 bases. This CDR3 has 16 residues. Germline CDR1 is KGHSY and CDR2 is FQNENV. The DNA of the CDR3 is TGTGCCAGCAGCCAATTGGGACAGGGGGGTAACTACGAGCAGTACTTC. This codes for CASSQLGQGGNYEQYF. Based on the CDR3 plus reference TRBV16 and TRBJ2-7, the full variable domain is GEEVAQTPKHLVRGEGQKAKLYCAPIKGHSYVFWYQQVLKNEFKFLISFQNENVFDETGMPKERFSAKCLPNSPCSLEIQATKLEDSAVYFCASSQLGQGGNYEQYFGPGTRLTVT.

The J gene is TRBJ2-3, the V gene TRBV5-5, with a possible D match to TRBD2 (5 bases). The length of the CDR3 is 15 residues. V dropped 3 bases and J dropped 2 bases, with 13 bases sitting between them. Germline V gene sequence: CDR1 SGHKS, CDR2 YYEKEE (reference sequence). CDR3 residues: CASSSFGEFTDTQYF. DNA of the CDR3: TGTGCCAGCAGCTCTTTTGGGGAGTTCACAGATACGCAGTATTTT.

This chain links TRBV11-2 with TRBJ1-1; possibly TRBD1 for D (5 bases). The germline gives CDR1 SGHAT, CDR2 FQNNGV. V was trimmed by 1 base and J by 5 bases, leaving 11 bases between them. The CDR3 runs 14 residues. CDR3 protein: CASSLAQGRTEAFF. CDR3 sequence (DNA): TGTGCCAGCAGCTTAGCTCAGGGTCGGACTGAAGCTTTCTTT.

J is TRBJ2-7 and V is TRBV7-9; TRBD2 might be the D (5 bases). The CDR3 is 13 amino acids. The germline V gene encodes CDR1 SEHNR and CDR2 FQNEAQ (reference sequence). Trimming shortened V by 6 bases and J by 6 bases, and 15 bases separated the two germline ends. DNA for the CDR3: TGTGCCAGCAGGCCACCGGAGGCGGTCGAGCAGTACTTC. This encodes CASRPPEAVEQYF.

This clonotype showed up many times. V and J are TRBV12-3 or TRBV12-4 and TRBJ2-3, with no clear D. This CDR3 region has 13 residues. Trimming left V 6 bases short and J 4 bases short, with 11 bases between. The CDR3 DNA reads TGTGCCAGCAGCTTGGACGTGTCAGATACGCAGTATTTT. This codes for CASSLDVSDTQYF.

This clonotype came up a few times. A clone one base away is much larger, so this may be a read error. DNA of the CDR3: TGTGCCAGCAGTTTACGACTAGCTACAAACACCGGGGAGCTGCTTTTT. Translated, it gives CASSLRLATNTGELLF. This chain connects TRBV6-2 or TRBV6-3 to TRBJ2-2, with 7 bases matching TRBD2. Germline V lookup: CDR1 MNHEY, CDR2 SVGEGT. The CDR3 length is 16 residues.

This chain uses TRBV19 with TRBJ2-5; 8 nucleotides match TRBD1. The CDR3 spans 14 residues. Germline-derived CDR1 and CDR2 are LNHDA and SQIVND (reference sequence). The V segment lost 0 bases and the J segment 3 bases; nucleotides outside the gene matches: 0. CDR3: CASSIEDREETQYF. CDR3 nucleotide sequence: TGTGCCAGTAGTATAGAGGACAGGGAAGAGACCCAGTACTTC.

This clonotype has a handful of counts. This rearrangement joins TRBV6-2 or TRBV6-3 to TRBJ1-5; 8 bases are shared with TRBD1. Germline CDR1 and CDR2: MNHEY and SVGEGT. V trimming: 0 bases; J trimming: 4 bases; junction bases outside the gene matches: 14. CDR3 length: 19 residues. The CDR3 sequence is CASSYSSGTGASDNQPQHF. The CDR3 region has the DNA TGTGCCAGCAGTTACTCGAGCGGGACAGGAGCCTCGGATAATCAGCCCCAGCATTTT.

This clonotype was counted at least ten times. The rearrangement links TRBV7-2 to TRBJ2-7, with TRBD1 matching over 7 bases. With 5 bases clipped from V and 7 bases from J, the junction kept 11 bases outside the gene matches. Germline CDR1 SGHTA, CDR2 FQGNSA. The CDR3 consists of 14 residues. The DNA of the CDR3 is TGTGCCAGCAGCGATGAACAGGGACAGAGAGAGCAGTACTTC. This codes for CASSDEQGQREQYF.

Points on this clonotype: A much bigger clone sits one base away, suggesting this may be a read error. The chain couples TRBV6-5 to TRBJ1-1; D perhaps matches TRBD1 (6 bases). The germline V gene has CDR1 MNHEY and CDR2 SVGAGI. The CDR3 runs to 13 residues. Written as DNA, the CDR3 is TGTGCCAGCAGTTACGGGAGGGGGGGTGAAGCTTCCTTT. It specifies CASSYGRGGEASF.

The genes are TRBV30 and TRBJ1-3; D is unclear. The V end lost 3 bases, the J end lost 11 bases, and 14 bases lay between the germline ends. Looked up from germline, CDR1 is GTSNPN and CDR2 is SVGIG (reference sequence). This CDR3 contains 12 residues. The chain's CDR3 is CAWSRMQDAIYF. The CDR3 bases are TGTGCCTGGAGCCGAATGCAGGACGCCATATATTTT.

This clonotype was recorded many times. The J gene is TRBJ2-4, the V gene TRBV7-9, with a weak D call TRBD2 (5 bases). This CDR3 comprises 16 residues. Deletions cut 5 bases from V and 4 bases from J, with 18 bases between. Germline V gene lookup returns CDR1 SEHNR and CDR2 FQNEAQ (reference sequence). The CDR3 is CASSQGMTDLKNIQYF. CDR3 sequence (DNA): TGTGCCAGCAGCCAAGGGATGACGGACTTAAAAAACATTCAGTACTTC.